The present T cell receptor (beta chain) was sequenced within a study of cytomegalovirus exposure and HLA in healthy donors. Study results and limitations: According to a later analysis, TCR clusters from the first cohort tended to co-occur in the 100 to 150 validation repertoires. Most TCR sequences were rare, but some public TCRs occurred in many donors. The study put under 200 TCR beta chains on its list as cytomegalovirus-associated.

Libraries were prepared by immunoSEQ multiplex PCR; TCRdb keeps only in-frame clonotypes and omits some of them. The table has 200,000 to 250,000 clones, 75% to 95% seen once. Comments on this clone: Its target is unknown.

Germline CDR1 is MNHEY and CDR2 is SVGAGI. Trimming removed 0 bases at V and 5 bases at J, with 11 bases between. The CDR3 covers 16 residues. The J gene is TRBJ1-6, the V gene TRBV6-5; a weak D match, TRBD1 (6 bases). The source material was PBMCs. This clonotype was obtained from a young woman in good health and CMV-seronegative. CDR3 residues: CASSYSPGAHNSPLHF. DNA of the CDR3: TGTGCCAGCAGTTACTCCCCAGGGGCCCATAATTCACCCCTCCACTTT.